This T cell receptor (beta chain) was found in a study of blood T cell repertoires in COVID-19. About the study: PBMCs, B-cell-depleted T cells, or T cells provided the cDNA or gDNA that made up the material.

Per the original data handling: Counts of nucleated cells, estimated from reference gene primer amplification, were obtained. Profiling relied on immunoSEQ multiplex PCR, and the TCRdb table lists in-frame clones only, not all of them. The DNA was the basis for D and trimming; V, J and clone size are from that table. The table lists around 160,000 clones, roughly 86% of them singletons. CDR1 is LNHDA and CDR2 is SQIVND in the germline V gene (reference sequence). V was clipped by 5 bases and J by 4 bases, with 14 bases between them. The CDR3 contains 14 residues. The receptor's source is a human donor with acute or convalescent COVID-19. The donor label of this sample is uncertain. The chain uses TRBV19 and TRBJ1-1, with D possibly TRBD1 on 6 matching bases. The sequenced sample consisted of peripheral blood. The CDR3 coding sequence is TGTGCCAGTAGTTCCACCCCAGGGGTCACTGAAGCTTTCTTT. This translates into CASSSTPGVTEAFF.